Sequencing of this T cell receptor (beta chain) was carried out in a study of shared clonotypes between healthy human individuals (TCRdb year 2020). Broadly, across the study: Three men and two women, aged 18 to 49 years, made up the cohort. Per donor, three plates each were used for CD4 naive and CD4 memory, two for CD8 naive, and one for CD8 memory. Each donor's leukapheresis produced roughly between roughly 0.85 and 9.5 billion PBMCs. To increase sequencing depth and limit assay-specific biases, different laboratories used diverse techniques to prepare libraries and sequence TCR repertoires. Blood TCR repertoires of about five healthy adults were deeply sequenced to estimate repertoire size and the extent of clonotype sharing between individuals. Findings and caveats that apply to the study as a whole: Sampling was limited to blood, and TCR repertoires in tissue likely differ from TCR repertoires in blood. Based on pairwise subsampling, the degree of clonotype sharing among donors was expected to be affected by sequencing depth. Naive subsets generally had larger estimated clonotype richness than memory subsets. Sharing across several donors was observed for around 5% of naive CD4, less than 4% of naive CD8, 2% to 2.5% of memory CD4, and roughly 0.4% of memory CD8 clonotypes. Compared with non-shared clonotypes, clonotypes shared by all four sorted-subset donors had higher generation probabilities. The small number of donors limited the genetic and exposure-history diversity represented. Incomplete sequencing was indicated by rarefaction of sorted-subset datasets, despite the large sequencing depth.

TCR CDR3 regions were amplified from genomic DNA by multiplex PCR using the deep immunoSEQ assay. Extracted genomic DNA from each cell subset was spread evenly across all wells of several immunoSEQ 96-well plates, with each plate serving as a replicate. For sorted subsets, about 0.2 ug genomic DNA, equal to some 30,000 T cell genomes, was loaded into each replicate PCR. The purified libraries were quantified using a Qubit 3.0 fluorometer, sized with a Bioanalyzer 2100, and then quantified again using the KAPA Library Quantification kit. A separate single-read 150-cycle Illumina NextSeq 550 flow cell was used to sequence each immunoSEQ 96-well plate. In the original analysis: The immunoSEQ output contained only junctional sequences without quality scores, so filtering could not match that applied to full-length reads. Sequences were annotated with PyIR, a Python wrapper for IgBLAST v1.9, using IMGT germline references to assign V/J genes and CDR3. Any read was removed if the V/J assignment was weak (E-value above 1e-6), the CDR3 was missing, or the read contained stop codons, out-of-frame junctions, or ambiguous translated residues. A V3J clonotype was defined by an identical inferred V gene, J gene, and CDR3 amino acid sequence. To compute the percentage overlap between repertoires, the number of shared unique clonotypes was divided by the size of the smaller repertoire. Three approaches were used to assess repertoire richness: RTK rarefaction, the Chao1 estimator, and Recon v2.1 estimates of unobserved clonotypes. For all TCRbeta clonotypes obtained by the gDNA method from four donors, generation probabilities were computed with OLGA. Drawn from immuneACCESS, this table holds only the in-frame rearrangements with V and J called that TCRdb kept. Clones are partly lost; checked studies trace under half to an unresolved V gene and leave the rest unexplained. V and J calls plus clone size are reproduced from that table; the DNA served to infer D and trimming. The sample table records about 1 million clones; around 76% of these occur just once. 1.2% to 1.5% of the sample is in the top ten clones.

Healthy HIV-negative adults with no recently reported acute infections or vaccinations were included as donors. Only Caucasian adults living in Nashville, Tennessee, USA were represented among the donors. CD4+ T cells were enriched by magnetic negative selection; naive cells were then positively selected on CD45RA, and the negative fraction formed the memory subset. Blood was obtained by leukapheresis, after which PBMCs were separated by Ficoll-Histopaque density gradient centrifugation and cryopreserved in liquid nitrogen vapor phase. Purity and quantity of every magnetically sorted T cell population were checked by analytical flow cytometry. Each sorted fraction had its genomic DNA isolated and then quantified by UV absorbance on a Nanodrop 2000c. CDR1 and CDR2, looked up from the germline V gene, are ENHRY and SYGVKD. V was cut back by 8 bases and J by 1 base, leaving a gap of 19 bases between them. Its CDR3 holds 16 amino acids, cysteine through phenylalanine. Only CDR3 DNA is held: 48 bases, read in frame from base 1.

Turning to this clone: Its cognate antigen has yet to be identified. Base qualities are not provided; no much larger clone lies one nucleotide away.

The chain uses TRBV10-3 and TRBJ2-3, and the D gene may be TRBD1, 6 bases matching. The TCR originated in a young man in good health. The sample comprised memory CD4+ T cells sorted from blood. According to the study, the label for this sample's cell subset or site signals: CD45RA-negative fraction. The DNA sequence is as follows: TGTGCCATCGGGGCCCCTGGACAGAGAGGCACAGATACGCAGTATTTT. Translated, it gives CAIGAPGQRGTDTQYF.